The source of this T cell receptor (beta chain) is a study of blood T cell repertoires in COVID-19. For the study at large: The study drew acute and convalescent COVID-19 samples from the United States, Italy and Spain. T cells, B-cell-depleted T cells, or PBMCs provided the cDNA or gDNA that served as material.

Germline CDR1 reads SGHVS; CDR2 reads FQNEAQ. Unmatched junction bases numbered 2, after V lost 5 bases and J lost 1 base. The CDR3 contains 14 residues. This clone was counted between two and nine times. Original processing methods: Amplifying reference gene primers gave estimates of nucleated cell counts. The repertoire was sequenced with immunoSEQ multiplex PCR; TCRdb's copy has only in-frame clones and lacks some. V and J calls plus clone size are reproduced from that table; the DNA served to infer D and trimming. In the table there are 210,000 or so clones, around 80% of which are singletons. This rearrangement joins TRBV7-8 to TRBJ1-1, with 9 bases lining up with TRBD1. This clonotype was obtained from a woman aged 80 or over with acute or convalescent COVID-19. Source material: peripheral blood. This CDR3 reads CASSLGQGNTEAFF. The DNA of the CDR3 is TGTGCCAGCAGCCTGGGACAGGGGAACACTGAAGCTTTCTTT.